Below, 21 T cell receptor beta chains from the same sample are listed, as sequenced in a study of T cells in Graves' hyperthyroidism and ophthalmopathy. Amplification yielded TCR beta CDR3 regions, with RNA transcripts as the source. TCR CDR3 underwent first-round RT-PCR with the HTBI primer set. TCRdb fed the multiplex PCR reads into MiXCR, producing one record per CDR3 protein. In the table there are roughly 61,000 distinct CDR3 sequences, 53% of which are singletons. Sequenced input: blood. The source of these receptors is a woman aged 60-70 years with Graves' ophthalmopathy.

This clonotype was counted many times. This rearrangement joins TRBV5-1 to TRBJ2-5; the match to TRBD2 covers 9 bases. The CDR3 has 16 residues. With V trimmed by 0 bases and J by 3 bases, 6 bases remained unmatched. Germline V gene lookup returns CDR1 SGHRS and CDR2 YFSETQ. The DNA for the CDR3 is TGCGCCAGCAGCTTGGTATTAGCGGGGGCGAAAGAGACCCAGTACTTC. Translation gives CASSLVLAGAKETQYF.

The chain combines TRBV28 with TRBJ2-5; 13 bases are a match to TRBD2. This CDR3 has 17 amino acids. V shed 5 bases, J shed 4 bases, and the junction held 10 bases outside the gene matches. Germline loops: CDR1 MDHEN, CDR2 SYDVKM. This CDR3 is CASSRGLAGAYTETQYF. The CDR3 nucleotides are TGTGCCAGCAGTCGTGGACTAGCGGGAGCTTACACAGAGACCCAGTACTTC.

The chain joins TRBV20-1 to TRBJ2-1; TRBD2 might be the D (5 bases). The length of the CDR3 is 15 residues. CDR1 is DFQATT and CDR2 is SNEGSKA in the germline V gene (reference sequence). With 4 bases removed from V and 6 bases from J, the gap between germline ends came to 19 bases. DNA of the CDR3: TGCAGTGCTAAACCCGGAGGCCACTCGGCCAATGAGCAGTTCTTC. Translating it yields CSAKPGGHSANEQFF.

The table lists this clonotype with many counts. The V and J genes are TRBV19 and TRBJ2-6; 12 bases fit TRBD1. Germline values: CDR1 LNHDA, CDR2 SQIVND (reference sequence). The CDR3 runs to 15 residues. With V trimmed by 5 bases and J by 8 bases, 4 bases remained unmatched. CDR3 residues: CASSGTGGITNVLTF. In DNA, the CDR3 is TGTGCCAGTAGTGGGACAGGGGGCATTACCAACGTCCTGACTTTC.

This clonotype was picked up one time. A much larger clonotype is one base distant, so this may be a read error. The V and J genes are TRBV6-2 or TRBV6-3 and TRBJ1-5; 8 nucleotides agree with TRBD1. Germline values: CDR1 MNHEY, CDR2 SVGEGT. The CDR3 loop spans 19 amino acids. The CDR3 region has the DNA TGTGCCAGCAGTTACACGGACAGGGAAGCTGCGTATAGCAGTCAGCCCCAGCATTTT. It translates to CASSYTDREAAYSSQPQHF.

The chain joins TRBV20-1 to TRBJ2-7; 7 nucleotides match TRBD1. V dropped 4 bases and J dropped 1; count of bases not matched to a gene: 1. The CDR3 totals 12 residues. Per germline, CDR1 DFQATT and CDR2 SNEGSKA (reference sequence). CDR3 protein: CSAIQGSYEQYF. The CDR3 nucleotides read TGCAGTGCTATACAGGGGTCCTACGAGCAGTACTTC.

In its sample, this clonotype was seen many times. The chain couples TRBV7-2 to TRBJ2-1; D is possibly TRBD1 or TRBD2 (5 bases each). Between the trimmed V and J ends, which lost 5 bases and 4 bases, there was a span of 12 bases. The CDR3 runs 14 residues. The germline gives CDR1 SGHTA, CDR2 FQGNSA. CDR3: CASSNRDGYNEQFF. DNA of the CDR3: TGTGCCAGCAGCAACCGGGACGGATACAATGAGCAGTTCTTC.

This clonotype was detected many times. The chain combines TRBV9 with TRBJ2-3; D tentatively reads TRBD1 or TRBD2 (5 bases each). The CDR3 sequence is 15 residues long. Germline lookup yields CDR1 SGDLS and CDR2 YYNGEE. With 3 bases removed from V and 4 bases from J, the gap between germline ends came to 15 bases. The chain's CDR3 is CASSGKGTFADTQYF. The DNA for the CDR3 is TGTGCCAGCAGCGGTAAGGGGACCTTCGCAGATACGCAGTATTTT.

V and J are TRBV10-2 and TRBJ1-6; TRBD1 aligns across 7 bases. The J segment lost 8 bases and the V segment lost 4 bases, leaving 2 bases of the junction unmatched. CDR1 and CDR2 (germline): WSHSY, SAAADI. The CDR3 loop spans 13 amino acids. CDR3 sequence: CASSGQGYSPLHF. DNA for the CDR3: TGCGCCAGCAGTGGACAGGGCTATTCACCCCTCCACTTT.

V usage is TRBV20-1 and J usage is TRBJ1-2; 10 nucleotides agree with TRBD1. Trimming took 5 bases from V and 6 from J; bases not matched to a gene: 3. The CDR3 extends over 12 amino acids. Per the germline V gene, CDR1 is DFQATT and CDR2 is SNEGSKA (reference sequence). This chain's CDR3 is CSALDRGHGYTF. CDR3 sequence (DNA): TGCAGTGCTCTCGACAGGGGGCATGGCTACACCTTC.

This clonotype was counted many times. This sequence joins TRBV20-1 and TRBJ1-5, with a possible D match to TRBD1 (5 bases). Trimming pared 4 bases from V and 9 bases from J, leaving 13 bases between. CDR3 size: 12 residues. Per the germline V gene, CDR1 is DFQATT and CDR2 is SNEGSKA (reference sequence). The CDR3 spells CSATPGLRPQHF. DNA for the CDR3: TGCAGTGCTACCCCAGGGTTGCGGCCCCAGCATTTT.

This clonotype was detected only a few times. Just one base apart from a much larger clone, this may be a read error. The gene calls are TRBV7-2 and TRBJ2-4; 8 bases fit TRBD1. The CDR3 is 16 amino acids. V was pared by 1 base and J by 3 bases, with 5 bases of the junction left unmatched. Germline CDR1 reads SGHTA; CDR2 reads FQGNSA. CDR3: CASSLGRGPDKNIQYF. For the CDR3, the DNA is TGTGCCAGCAGCTTAGGCAGGGGGCCTGACAAAAACATTCAGTACTTC.

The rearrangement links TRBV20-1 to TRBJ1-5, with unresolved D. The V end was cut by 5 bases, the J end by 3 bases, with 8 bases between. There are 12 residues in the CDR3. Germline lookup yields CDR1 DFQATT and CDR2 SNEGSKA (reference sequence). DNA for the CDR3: TGCAGTGCTGAGGTGGCCAATCAGCCCCAGCATTTT. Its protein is CSAEVANQPQHF.

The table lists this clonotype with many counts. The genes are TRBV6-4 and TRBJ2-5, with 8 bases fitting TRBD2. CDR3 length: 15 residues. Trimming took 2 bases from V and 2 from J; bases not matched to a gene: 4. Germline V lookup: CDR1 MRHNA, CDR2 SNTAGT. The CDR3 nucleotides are TGTGCCAGCAGTGACCTCGCGGGGGGTCAAGAGACCCAGTACTTC. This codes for CASSDLAGGQETQYF.

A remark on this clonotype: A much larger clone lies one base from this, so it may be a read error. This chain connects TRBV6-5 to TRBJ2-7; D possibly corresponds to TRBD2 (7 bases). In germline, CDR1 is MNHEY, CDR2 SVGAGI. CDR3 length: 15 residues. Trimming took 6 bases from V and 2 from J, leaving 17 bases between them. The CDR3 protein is CASSRGAGSAYEQYF. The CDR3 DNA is TGTGCCAGCAGCCGGGGGGCGGGGTCGGCCTACGAGCAGTACTTC.

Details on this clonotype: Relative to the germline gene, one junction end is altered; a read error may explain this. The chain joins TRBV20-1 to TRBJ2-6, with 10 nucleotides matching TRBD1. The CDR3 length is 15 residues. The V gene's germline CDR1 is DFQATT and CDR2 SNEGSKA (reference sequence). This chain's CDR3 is CSARGVGTGDNVLTF. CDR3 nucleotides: TGCAGTGCTAGAGGGGTGGGGACAGGGGACAACGTCCTGACTTTC.

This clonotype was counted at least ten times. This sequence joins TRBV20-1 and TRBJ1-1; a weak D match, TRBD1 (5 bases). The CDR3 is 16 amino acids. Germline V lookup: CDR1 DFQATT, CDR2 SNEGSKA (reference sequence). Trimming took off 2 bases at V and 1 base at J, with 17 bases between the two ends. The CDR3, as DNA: TGCAGTGCTAGAAACGCGGGGGAAGGAACGAACACTGAAGCTTTCTTT. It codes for CSARNAGEGTNTEAFF.

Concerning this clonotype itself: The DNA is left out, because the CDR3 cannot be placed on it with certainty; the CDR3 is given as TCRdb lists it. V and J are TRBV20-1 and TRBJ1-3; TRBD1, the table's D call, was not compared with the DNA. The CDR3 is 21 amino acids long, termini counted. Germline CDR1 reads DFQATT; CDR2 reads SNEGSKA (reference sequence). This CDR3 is CSVTARGVNTEAFFGQGTIYF.

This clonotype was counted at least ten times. The CDR3 bases are TGTGCCAGCAGCTTGGTTCTAGCGGGGTACCAAGAGACCCAGTACTTC. This codes for CASSLVLAGYQETQYF. The chain combines TRBV5-6 with TRBJ2-5; 9 bases align to TRBD2. The V segment lost 0 bases and the J segment 0 bases; nucleotides outside the gene matches: 3. CDR3 length equals 16 residues. Germline CDR1 is SGHDT and CDR2 is YYEEEE. Full variable domain (missing parts from reference TRBV5-6 and TRBJ2-5): DAGVTQSPTHLIKTRGQQVTLRCSPKSGHDTVSWYQQALGQGPQFIFQYYEEEERQRGNFPDRFSGHQFPNYSSELNVNALLLGDSALYLCASSLVLAGYQETQYFGPGTRLLVL.

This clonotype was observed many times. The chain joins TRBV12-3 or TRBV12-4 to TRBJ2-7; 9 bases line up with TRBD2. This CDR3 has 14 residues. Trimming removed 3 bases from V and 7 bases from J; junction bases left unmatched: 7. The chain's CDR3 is CASSLRLAVREQYF. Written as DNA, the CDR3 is TGTGCCAGCAGTTTGCGACTAGCGGTTCGTGAGCAGTACTTC.

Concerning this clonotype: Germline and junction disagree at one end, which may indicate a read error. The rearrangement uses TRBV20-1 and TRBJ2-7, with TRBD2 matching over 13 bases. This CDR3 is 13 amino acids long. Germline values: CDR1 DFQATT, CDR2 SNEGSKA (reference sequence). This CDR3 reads CSATSGRAHEQYF. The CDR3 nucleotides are TGCAGCGCTACTAGCGGGAGGGCCCACGAGCAGTACTTC.